In its sample, the clone carrying this T cell receptor (beta chain) was seen once. Its antigen is not known. This sample stems from a study of long-term antiretroviral therapy in people with HIV. In the United States, treatment was given to all participants with HIV. Before DNA extraction, roughly 0.85-10 million cryopreserved PBMC were held in the samples. With V trimmed by 6 bases and J by 5 bases, 10 bases remained unmatched. CDR3 length: 16 amino acids. Germline V lookup: CDR1 MDHEN, CDR2 SYDVKM. An immunoSEQ assay, version v3.0, was performed at survey level. The table came from immunoSEQ multiplex PCR; TCRdb's copy has only in-frame clones and leaves some out. The sample shows around 16,000 clones, around 94% of them seen only once. Whole-study results and caveats: Pre-ART clonal expansions dominated every time point's repertoire.

The sequence was obtained from a woman in her fifties or sixties with HIV. Sequenced material: unsorted PBMCs, taken just under 6.5 years after starting antiretroviral therapy. This chain uses TRBV28 with TRBJ2-1; 10 nucleotides match TRBD1. The CDR3 loop reads CASRPSTGQGNNEQFF. The CDR3 DNA follows: TGTGCCAGCAGGCCTAGCACGGGACAGGGGAACAATGAGCAGTTCTTC. The full variable domain, with the rest looked up from reference TRBV28 and TRBJ2-1, is DVKVTQSSRYLVKRTGEKVFLECVQDMDHENMFWYRQDPGLGLRLIYFSYDVKMKEKGDIPEGYSVSREKKERFSLILESASTNQTSMYLCASRPSTGQGNNEQFFGPGTRLTVL.